There are a few counts of the clone carrying this T cell receptor beta chain. The germline V gene has CDR1 MNHEY and CDR2 SVGAGI. The length of the CDR3 is 14 residues. V trimming: 8 bases; J trimming: 5 bases; junction bases outside the gene matches: 10. These data are taken from a study of blood T cell repertoires in COVID-19. Study in general: COVID-19 samples collected from the United States, Italy and Spain covered acute and convalescent phases.

Per the study methods: Reference gene primer amplification yielded estimated nucleated cell counts. Libraries were prepared by immunoSEQ multiplex PCR; TCRdb keeps only in-frame clonotypes and omits some of them. V and J calls and clone size follow that table, whereas D and trimming were derived from the DNA. The sample carries a few hundred thousand clones, 75% to 90% recorded once. The specimen sequenced was peripheral blood. This sequence joins TRBV6-5 and TRBJ1-1, with 8 bases that match TRBD1. The clonotype originates from a woman aged 30 to 39 with active or convalescent COVID-19. The DNA of the CDR3 is TGTGCCAGCTCGCTACAGGGGGTCGGAACTGAAGCTTTCTTT. Translated: CASSLQGVGTEAFF.